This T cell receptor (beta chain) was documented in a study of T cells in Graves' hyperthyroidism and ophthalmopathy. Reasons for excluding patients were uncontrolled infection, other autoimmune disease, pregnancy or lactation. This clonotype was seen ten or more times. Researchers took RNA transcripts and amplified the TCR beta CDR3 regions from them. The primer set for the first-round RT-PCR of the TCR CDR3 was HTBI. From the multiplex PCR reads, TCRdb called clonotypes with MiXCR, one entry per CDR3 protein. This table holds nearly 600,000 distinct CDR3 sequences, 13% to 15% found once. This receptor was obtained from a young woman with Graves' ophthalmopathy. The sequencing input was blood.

The chain's CDR3 is CASSFKLVETQYF. In DNA, the CDR3 is TGTGCCAGCAGCTTTAAACTCGTCGAGACCCAGTACTTC. The chain employs TRBV11-2 and TRBJ2-5; D remains unclear. In germline, CDR1 is SGHAT, CDR2 FQNNGV. Trimming took off 3 bases at V and 5 bases at J, with 10 bases between the two ends. The CDR3 is 13 residues long.